Below are 18 T cell receptor beta chains sequenced from a single sample in a study of shared clonotypes between healthy human individuals. Sequencing used immunoSEQ multiplex PCR; TCRdb keeps in-frame clones, though not all of them. The table records about 2.4 million clones, roughly 93% of them present only once. The sequenced sample was naive CD4+ T cells from PBMCs. The subset: CD45RA+ positively selected. Receptors were obtained from a man aged 18 to 29 in good health. Some clones in this sample may be carry-over from other donors' samples.

The rearrangement uses TRBV5-1 and TRBJ2-2; 10 bases align to TRBD2. This CDR3 contains 15 residues. The V segment lost 2 bases and the J segment 9 bases; nucleotides outside the gene matches: 7. The germline V gene encodes CDR1 SGHRS and CDR2 YFSETQ. The CDR3 bases are TGCGCCAGCAGCTTTGGGACTAGCGTTGAGCGGGAGCTGTTTTTT. As protein: CASSFGTSVERELFF.

The genes are TRBV7-2 and TRBJ1-5; tentative D call: TRBD1 (6 bases). The CDR3 extends over 15 amino acids. With 4 bases removed from V and 2 bases from J, the gap between germline ends came to 12 bases. CDR1 is SGHTA, CDR2 FQGNSA, per germline. The CDR3 nucleotides are TGTGCCAGCAGCTCGCACTCAGGGGGCAATCAGCCCCAGCATTTT. It yields the protein CASSSHSGGNQPQHF. The full variable domain, rest sourced from reference TRBV7-2 and TRBJ1-5, is GAGVSQSPSNKVTEKGKDVELRCDPISGHTALYWYRQSLGQGLEFLIYFQGNSAPDKSGLPSDRFSAERTGGSVSTLTIQRTQQEDSAVYLCASSSHSGGNQPQHFGDGTRLSIL.

This clone was detected only once. The chain uses TRBV7-8 and TRBJ1-2; TRBD1 might be the D (5 bases). The CDR3 covers 14 residues. Germline V CDR1 and CDR2: SGHVS, FQNEAQ. V was trimmed by 1 base and J by 2 bases, leaving 8 bases between them. The CDR3 protein is CASSLGAGNYGYTF. The CDR3 nucleotides read TGTGCCAGCAGCTTAGGAGCAGGGAACTATGGCTACACCTTC.

The chain recombines TRBV7-9 with TRBJ1-2; D is unclear. Germline CDR1 is SEHNR and CDR2 is FQNEAQ (reference sequence). The V end lost 3 bases, the J end lost 11 bases, and 19 bases lay between the germline ends. The CDR3 spans 14 residues. The CDR3 DNA reads as TGTGCCAGCAGCTTGGTAGACGGGCCACTCCGTTACACCTTC. It encodes CASSLVDGPLRYTF.

DNA of the CDR3: TGTGCCAGCAGCTCACTAGCGGGGGCCTACAATGAGCAGTTCTTC. As protein: CASSSLAGAYNEQFF. The rearrangement links TRBV7-9 to TRBJ2-1, with 11 bases fitting TRBD2. The junction had 1 base not matched to a gene; V was cut back by 4 bases and J by 2 bases. The length of the CDR3 is 15 residues. Germline values: CDR1 SEHNR, CDR2 FQNEAQ (reference sequence). Drawing the rest from reference TRBV7-9 and TRBJ2-1, the complete variable domain is DTGVSQNPRHKITKRGQNVTFRCDPISEHNRLYWYRQTLGQGPEFLTYFQNEAQLEKSRLLSDRFSAERPKGSFSTLEIQRTEQGDSAMYLCASSSLAGAYNEQFFGPGTRLTVL.

On this clone itself: This sample includes further DNA sequences coding for the same CDR3. The rearrangement uses TRBV11-2 and TRBJ2-5, with D hard to call. The CDR3 runs 13 residues. CDR1 and CDR2 (germline): SGHAT, FQNNGV. The germline V and J ends were trimmed by 1 base and 3 bases, with 6 bases remaining between them. CDR3 in DNA: TGTGCCAGCAGCTTAGGGTTGGAAGAGACCCAGTACTTC. Its translation: CASSLGLEETQYF.

This clone has only one observation. The chain's CDR3 is CASSTRQGADQETQYF. CDR3 sequence (DNA): TGTGCCAGCAGCACCAGACAGGGGGCGGACCAAGAGACCCAGTACTTC. The chain combines TRBV7-9 with TRBJ2-5, with TRBD1 identical over 10 bases. CDR3 size: 16 residues. From germline, CDR1 is SEHNR and CDR2 FQNEAQ (reference sequence). Trimming at V came to 5 bases and at J to 0 bases, leaving 6 bases not matched to a gene.

The sample holds one count of this clone. This chain connects TRBV6-1 to TRBJ2-3, with 8 nucleotides matching TRBD2. Germline-derived CDR1 and CDR2 are MNHNS and SASEGT. Trimming removed 2 bases from V and 5 bases from J; junction bases left unmatched: 9. The CDR3 is 16 residues long. In DNA form, the CDR3 reads TGTGCCAGCAGTGAACGCCCATTTACTAGCGGAGATACGCAGTATTTT. Amino acid sequence: CASSERPFTSGDTQYF.

On this clone itself: The junction departs from germline at one end; a sequencing error may be responsible. V is TRBV27 and J is TRBJ2-7, with 12 bases lining up with TRBD1. Germline V CDR1 and CDR2: MNHEY, SMNVEV (reference sequence). The CDR3 covers 15 residues. The CDR3 region is CASSSQGTGGTILDF. CDR3 coding DNA: TGTGCCAGCAGTTCCCAGGGGACAGGGGGCACGATTTTGGACTTC.

This sequence joins TRBV7-6 and TRBJ2-1; a possible D gene is TRBD2 (5 bases). CDR3 size: 12 residues. Germline-derived CDR1 and CDR2 are SGHVS and FNYEAQ. Trimming stripped 5 bases from V and 9 bases from J, with 11 bases between. In nucleotides, the CDR3 is TGTGCCAGCAGCCTCCGACGGGGTGAGCAGTTCTTC. Amino acids: CASSLRRGEQFF.

The chain employs TRBV7-9 and TRBJ1-1; TRBD1 matches 7 bases. The CDR3 runs to 15 residues. Germline CDR1 is SEHNR and CDR2 is FQNEAQ (reference sequence). After removal of 5 bases from V and 6 bases from J, the junction contained 12 bases not matched to a gene. The CDR3 loop is CASSPLGQRGAEAFF. The DNA of the CDR3 is TGTGCCAGCAGCCCCCTGGGACAGCGAGGCGCTGAAGCTTTCTTT.

This clone was seen only a few times. The chain employs TRBV9 and TRBJ2-1; TRBD1 aligns across 8 bases. Germline trimming cut 0 bases from V and 9 bases from J; bases unmatched to any gene: 5. Germline V gives CDR1 SGDLS, CDR2 YYNGEE. The CDR3 totals 14 residues. CDR3 loop: CASSVVRTGTEQFF. The CDR3 DNA sequence: TGTGCCAGCAGCGTAGTTAGGACAGGGACTGAGCAGTTCTTC. Combining the CDR3 with reference TRBV9 and TRBJ2-1 gives the whole variable domain DSGVTQTPKHLITATGQRVTLRCSPRSGDLSVYWYQQSLDQGLQFLIQYYNGEERAKGNILERFSAQQFPDLHSELNLSSLELGDSALYFCASSVVRTGTEQFFGPGTRLTVL.

The chain couples TRBV9 to TRBJ2-5, with D perhaps matching TRBD1 (5 bases). This CDR3 region has 15 residues. CDR1 is SGDLS, CDR2 YYNGEE, per germline. Trimming removed 0 bases at V and 5 bases at J, with 14 bases between. CDR3 region: CASSVATGAGETQYF. The CDR3 DNA follows: TGTGCCAGCAGCGTAGCTACAGGCGCCGGGGAGACCCAGTACTTC. Full variable domain (rest looked up from reference TRBV9 and TRBJ2-5): DSGVTQTPKHLITATGQRVTLRCSPRSGDLSVYWYQQSLDQGLQFLIQYYNGEERAKGNILERFSAQQFPDLHSELNLSSLELGDSALYFCASSVATGAGETQYFGPGTRLLVL.

Details on this clone: Additional DNA sequences in this sample encode the identical CDR3. V gene TRBV28 combines with J gene TRBJ1-2, with a tentative D call TRBD1 (5 bases). CDR3 length equals 15 residues. The V gene lost 8 bases and the J gene lost 0 bases, with 16 bases spanning the gap. The germline gives CDR1 MDHEN, CDR2 SYDVKM. CDR3: CASSLGGASNYGYTF. CDR3 nucleotides: TGTGCCAGCTCGCTGGGAGGGGCTTCTAACTATGGCTACACCTTC.

The chain uses TRBV7-2 and TRBJ1-4; D remains ambiguous. This CDR3 is built from 15 residues. Germline V gives CDR1 SGHTA, CDR2 FQGNSA. V shed 5 bases and J shed 3 bases, with 13 bases lying between them. The CDR3 sequence: CASSLPGPANEKLFF. The CDR3 nucleotides are TGTGCCAGCAGCCTTCCCGGGCCAGCTAATGAAAAACTGTTTTTT. The full variable domain, completed using reference TRBV7-2 and TRBJ1-4, is GAGVSQSPSNKVTEKGKDVELRCDPISGHTALYWYRQSLGQGLEFLIYFQGNSAPDKSGLPSDRFSAERTGGSVSTLTIQRTQQEDSAVYLCASSLPGPANEKLFFGSGTQLSVL.

This sequence joins TRBV2 and TRBJ2-5, with D possibly TRBD2 on 6 matching bases. CDR3 length: 15 amino acids. Trimming took 5 bases from V and 3 from J, leaving 16 bases between them. Germline V lookup: CDR1 SNHLY, CDR2 FYNNEI. This CDR3 reads CASSPGERSEETQYF. The DNA for the CDR3 is TGTGCCAGCAGTCCGGGGGAGCGATCTGAAGAGACCCAGTACTTC.

The chain carries TRBV5-1 and TRBJ1-6, with TRBD1 matching 9 bases. CDR1 and CDR2 (germline): SGHRS, YFSETQ. J lost 6 bases, V lost 5 bases, and 3 bases had no gene match. The CDR3 has 14 residues. In nucleotides, the CDR3 is TGCGCCAGCAGTCAGGGACAGGGTAATTCACCCCTCCACTTT. Protein product: CASSQGQGNSPLHF.

The rearrangement links TRBV9 to TRBJ2-3; 11 bases are shared with TRBD2. This CDR3 is built from 17 residues. Germline V lookup: CDR1 SGDLS, CDR2 YYNGEE. With V trimmed by 0 bases and J by 4 bases, 7 bases remained unmatched. CDR3 DNA sequence: TGTGCCAGCAGCGTAGGTAGCGGGAGGGCAGGGGCAGATACGCAGTATTTT. It specifies CASSVGSGRAGADTQYF.